This T cell receptor (beta chain) was obtained from a study of cytomegalovirus exposure and HLA in healthy donors. Whole-study findings and limits: Follow-up analysis seemed to connect common viral pathogens with several of the most significant clusters identified. For most TCR beta V segments, an earlier analysis put the productive rate at about 87% or about 30% of the time. Trimming of TCR beta V- and J-genes showed a link, identified in a later analysis, to a missense DCLRE1C variant.

The CDR3 has 13 residues. Looked up from germline, CDR1 is SQVTM and CDR2 is ANQGSEA. In the case of this clone: Antigen specificity is unknown.

With 60 Vbeta and 13 Jbeta primers, the PCR was carried out. Measured with immunoSEQ multiplex PCR; TCRdb has only the in-frame clones, and not every one. Here the sample spans around 150,000 clones, nearly 80% being singletons. The receptor's source is a man aged 50 to 60 in good health and CMV-seropositive. The chain couples TRBV29-1 to TRBJ2-2, with 7 bases matching TRBD1. The source material was PBMCs. The CDR3 DNA follows: TGCGGAGCCGGGACAGCTAACACCGGGGAGCTGTTTTTT. This sequence encodes CGAGTANTGELFF.